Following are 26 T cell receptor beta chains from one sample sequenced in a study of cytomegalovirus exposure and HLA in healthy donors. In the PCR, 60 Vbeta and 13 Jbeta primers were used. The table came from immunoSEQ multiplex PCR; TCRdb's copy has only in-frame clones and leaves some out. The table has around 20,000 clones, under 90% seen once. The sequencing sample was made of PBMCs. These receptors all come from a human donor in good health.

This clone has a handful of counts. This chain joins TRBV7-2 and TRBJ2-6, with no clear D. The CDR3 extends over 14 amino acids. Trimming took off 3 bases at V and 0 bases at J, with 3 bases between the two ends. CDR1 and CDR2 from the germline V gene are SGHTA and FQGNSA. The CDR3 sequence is CASSLRSGANVLTF. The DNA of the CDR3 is TGTGCCAGCAGCTTGCGCTCTGGGGCCAACGTCCTGACTTTC.

In DNA, the CDR3 is TGCGCCAGCAGCTTGGAGGGGGCTCCGGACTATGGCTACACCTTC. Translating gives CASSLEGAPDYGYTF. The J gene is TRBJ1-2, the V gene TRBV5-1, with 7 bases identical to TRBD1. V trimming: 0 bases; J trimming: 3 bases; junction bases outside the gene matches: 5. CDR3 length: 15 residues. The germline V gene has CDR1 SGHRS and CDR2 YFSETQ.

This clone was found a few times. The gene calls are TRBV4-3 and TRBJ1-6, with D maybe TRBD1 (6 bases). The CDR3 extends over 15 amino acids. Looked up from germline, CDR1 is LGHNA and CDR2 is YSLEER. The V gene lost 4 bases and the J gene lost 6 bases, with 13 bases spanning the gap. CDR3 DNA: TGCGCCAGCAGCCTGCCCGGACAGCTTAATTCACCCCTCCACTTT. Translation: CASSLPGQLNSPLHF.

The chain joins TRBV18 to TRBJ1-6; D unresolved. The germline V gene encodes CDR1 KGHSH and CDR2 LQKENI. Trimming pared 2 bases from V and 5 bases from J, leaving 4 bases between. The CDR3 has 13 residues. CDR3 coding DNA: TGTGCCAGCTCACCAACGGATAATTCACCCCTCCACTTT. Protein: CASSPTDNSPLHF. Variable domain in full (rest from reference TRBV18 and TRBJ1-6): NAGVMQNPRHLVRRRGQEARLRCSPMKGHSHVYWYRQLPEEGLKFMVYLQKENIIDESGMPKERFSAEFPKEGPSILRIQQVVRGDSAAYFCASSPTDNSPLHFGNGTRLTVT.

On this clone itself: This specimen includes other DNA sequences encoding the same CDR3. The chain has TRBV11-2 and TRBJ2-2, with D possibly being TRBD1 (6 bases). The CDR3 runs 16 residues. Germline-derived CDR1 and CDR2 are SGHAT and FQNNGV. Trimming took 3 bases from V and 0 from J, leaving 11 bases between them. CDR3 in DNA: TGTGCCAGCAGCTTCGTGGGGACACCGAACACCGGGGAGCTGTTTTTT. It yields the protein CASSFVGTPNTGELFF.

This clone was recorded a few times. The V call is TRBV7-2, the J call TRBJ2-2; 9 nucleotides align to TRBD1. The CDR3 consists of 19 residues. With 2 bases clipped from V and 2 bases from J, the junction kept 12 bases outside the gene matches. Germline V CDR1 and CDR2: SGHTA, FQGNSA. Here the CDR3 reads CASSLPRSTGGINTGELFF. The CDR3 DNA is TGTGCCAGCAGCTTACCGCGGTCAACAGGGGGCATCAACACCGGGGAGCTGTTTTTT.

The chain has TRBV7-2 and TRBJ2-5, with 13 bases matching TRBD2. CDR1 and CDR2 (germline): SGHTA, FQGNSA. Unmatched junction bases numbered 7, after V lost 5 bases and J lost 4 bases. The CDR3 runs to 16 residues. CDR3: CASSRRLAGGRETQYF. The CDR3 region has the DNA TGTGCCAGCAGCCGACGACTAGCGGGAGGCCGAGAGACCCAGTACTTC.

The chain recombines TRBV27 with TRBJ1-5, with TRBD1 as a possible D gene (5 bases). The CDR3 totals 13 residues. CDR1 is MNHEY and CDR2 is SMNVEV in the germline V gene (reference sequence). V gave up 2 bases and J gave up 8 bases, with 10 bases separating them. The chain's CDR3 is CASSLTGGEPQHF. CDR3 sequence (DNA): TGTGCCAGCAGTTTAACGGGGGGAGAGCCCCAGCATTTT.

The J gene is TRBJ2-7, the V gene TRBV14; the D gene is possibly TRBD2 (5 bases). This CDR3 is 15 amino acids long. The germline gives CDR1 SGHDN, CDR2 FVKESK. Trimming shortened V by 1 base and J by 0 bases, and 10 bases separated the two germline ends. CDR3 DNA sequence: TGTGCCAGCAGCCAAGCGGGGTCGGGCTCCTACGAGCAGTACTTC. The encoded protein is CASSQAGSGSYEQYF.

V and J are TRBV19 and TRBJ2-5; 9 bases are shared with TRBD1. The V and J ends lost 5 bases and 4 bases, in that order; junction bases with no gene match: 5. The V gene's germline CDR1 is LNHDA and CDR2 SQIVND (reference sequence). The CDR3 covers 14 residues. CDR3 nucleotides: TGTGCCAGTAGTCCTACGACAGGGGGAGAGACCCAGTACTTC. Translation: CASSPTTGGETQYF.

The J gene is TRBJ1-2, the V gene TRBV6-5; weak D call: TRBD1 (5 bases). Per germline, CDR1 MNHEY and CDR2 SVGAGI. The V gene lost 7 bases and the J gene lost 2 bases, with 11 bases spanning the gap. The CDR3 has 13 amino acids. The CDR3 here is CASTGHLNYGYTF. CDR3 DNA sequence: TGTGCCAGCACCGGACACCTGAACTATGGCTACACCTTC.

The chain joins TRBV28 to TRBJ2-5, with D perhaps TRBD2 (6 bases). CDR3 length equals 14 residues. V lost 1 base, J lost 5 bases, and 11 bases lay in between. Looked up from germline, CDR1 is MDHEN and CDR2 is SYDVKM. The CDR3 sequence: CASSLSVGGETQYF. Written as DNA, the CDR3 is TGTGCCAGCAGTTTATCCGTGGGGGGTGAGACCCAGTACTTC.

CDR3 DNA sequence: TGCGCCAGCAGCCAAGAGACCCTCTTGGGGGGAGCGGGACACACAGATACGCAGTATTTT. Residues: CASSQETLLGGAGHTDTQYF. This chain joins TRBV4-1 and TRBJ2-3, with D perhaps TRBD2 (7 bases). Germline CDR1 MGHRA, CDR2 YSYEKL. The CDR3 has 20 amino acids. V dropped 0 bases and J dropped 2 bases, with 24 bases sitting between them.

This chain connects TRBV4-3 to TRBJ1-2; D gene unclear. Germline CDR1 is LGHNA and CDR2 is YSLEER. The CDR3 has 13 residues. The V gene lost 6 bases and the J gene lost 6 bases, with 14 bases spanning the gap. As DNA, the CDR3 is TGCGCCAGCAGAGGAGCCCCGCCCGATGGCTACACCTTC. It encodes CASRGAPPDGYTF.

The CDR3 sequence: CASSDRDGNTIYF. CDR3 in DNA: TGTGCCAGCTCCGACAGAGATGGAAACACCATATATTTT. The chain employs TRBV18 and TRBJ1-3, with D tentatively TRBD1 (5 bases). The germline V gene encodes CDR1 KGHSH and CDR2 LQKENI. V shed 6 bases and J shed 3 bases, with 9 bases lying between them. The CDR3 spans 13 residues. The full variable domain, in which reference TRBV18 and TRBJ1-3 provide the parts outside the CDR3, is NAGVMQNPRHLVRRRGQEARLRCSPMKGHSHVYWYRQLPEEGLKFMVYLQKENIIDESGMPKERFSAEFPKEGPSILRIQQVVRGDSAAYFCASSDRDGNTIYFGEGSWLTVV.

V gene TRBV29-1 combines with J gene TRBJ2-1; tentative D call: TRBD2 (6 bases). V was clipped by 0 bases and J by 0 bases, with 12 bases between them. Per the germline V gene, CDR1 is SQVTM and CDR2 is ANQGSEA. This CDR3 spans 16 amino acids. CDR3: CSVEDGDLSSYNEQFF. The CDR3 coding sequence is TGCAGCGTTGAAGATGGGGACTTGAGCTCCTACAATGAGCAGTTCTTC.

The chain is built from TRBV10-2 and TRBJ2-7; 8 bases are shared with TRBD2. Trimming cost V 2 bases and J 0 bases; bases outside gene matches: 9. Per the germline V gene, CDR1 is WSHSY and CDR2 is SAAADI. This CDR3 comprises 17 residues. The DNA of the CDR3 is TGCGCCAGCAGTGAGCCGGCATTAGCGGGGTACTCCTACGAGCAGTACTTC. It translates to CASSEPALAGYSYEQYF.

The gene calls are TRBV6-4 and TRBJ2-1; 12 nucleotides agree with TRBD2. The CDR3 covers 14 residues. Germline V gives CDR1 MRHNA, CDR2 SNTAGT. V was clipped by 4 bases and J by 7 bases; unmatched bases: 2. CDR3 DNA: TGTGCCAGCAGTGTGCTAGCGGGAGGGAATGAGCAGTTCTTC. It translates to CASSVLAGGNEQFF.

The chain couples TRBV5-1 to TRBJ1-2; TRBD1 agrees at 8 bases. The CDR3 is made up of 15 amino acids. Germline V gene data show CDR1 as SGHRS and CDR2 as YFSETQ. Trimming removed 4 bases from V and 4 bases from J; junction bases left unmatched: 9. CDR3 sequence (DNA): TGCGCCAGCAGCAAGACAGGGGACTACTCCTATGGCTACACCTTC. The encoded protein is CASSKTGDYSYGYTF. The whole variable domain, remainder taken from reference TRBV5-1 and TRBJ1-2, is KAGVTQTPRYLIKTRGQQVTLSCSPISGHRSVSWYQQTPGQGLQFLFEYFSETQRNKGNFPGRFSGRQFSNSRSEMNVSTLELGDSALYLCASSKTGDYSYGYTFGSGTRLTVV.

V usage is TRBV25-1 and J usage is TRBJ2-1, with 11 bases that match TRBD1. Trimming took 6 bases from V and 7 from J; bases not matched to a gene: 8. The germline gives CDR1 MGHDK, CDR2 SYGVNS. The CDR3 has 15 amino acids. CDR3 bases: TGTGCCAGCAGCGACTCCGGGACAGGGGGTAATGAGCAGTTCTTC. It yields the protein CASSDSGTGGNEQFF.

The CDR3 coding sequence is TGTGCCAGCAGCTTGGCCATAGGACAGGGACACACTGAAGCTTTCTTT. Protein product: CASSLAIGQGHTEAFF. The rearrangement uses TRBV5-6 and TRBJ1-1, with TRBD1 matching over 8 bases. The CDR3 length is 16 residues. The V segment lost 0 bases and the J segment 3 bases; nucleotides outside the gene matches: 7. Germline loops: CDR1 SGHDT, CDR2 YYEEEE.

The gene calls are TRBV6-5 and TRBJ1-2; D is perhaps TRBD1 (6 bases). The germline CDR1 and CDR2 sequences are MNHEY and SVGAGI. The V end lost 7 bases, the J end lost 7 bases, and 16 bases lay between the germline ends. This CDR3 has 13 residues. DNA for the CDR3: TGTGCCAGCACCCTTGGGAACAGGGCTGGCTACACCTTC. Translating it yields CASTLGNRAGYTF.

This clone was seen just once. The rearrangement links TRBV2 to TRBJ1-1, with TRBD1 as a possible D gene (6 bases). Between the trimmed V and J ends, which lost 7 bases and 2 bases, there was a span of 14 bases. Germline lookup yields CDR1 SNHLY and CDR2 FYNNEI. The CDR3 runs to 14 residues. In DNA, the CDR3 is TGTGCCAGCAAATTGAGTGGGGGCAACACTGAAGCTTTCTTT. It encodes CASKLSGGNTEAFF. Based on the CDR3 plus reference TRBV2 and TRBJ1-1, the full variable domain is EPEVTQTPSHQVTQMGQEVILRCVPISNHLYFYWYRQILGQKVEFLVSFYNNEISEKSEIFDDQFSVERPDGSNFTLKIRSTKLEDSAMYFCASKLSGGNTEAFFGQGTRLTVV.

The CDR3 sequence is CATTGLSNQPQHF. CDR3 nucleotides: TGTGCCACAACAGGCCTTAGCAATCAGCCCCAGCATTTT. The chain carries TRBV6-5 and TRBJ1-5; the D gene is possibly TRBD1 (5 bases). The ends were cut back, 10 bases at V and 0 bases at J, with 10 bases in the middle. The CDR3 consists of 13 residues. Germline CDR1 is MNHEY and CDR2 is SVGAGI.

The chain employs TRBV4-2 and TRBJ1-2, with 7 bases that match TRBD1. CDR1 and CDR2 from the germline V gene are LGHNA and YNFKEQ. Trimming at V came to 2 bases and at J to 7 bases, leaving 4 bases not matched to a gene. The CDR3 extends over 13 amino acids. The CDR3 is CASSQRTGLGYTF. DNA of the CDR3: TGTGCCAGCAGCCAAAGGACAGGACTTGGCTACACCTTC.

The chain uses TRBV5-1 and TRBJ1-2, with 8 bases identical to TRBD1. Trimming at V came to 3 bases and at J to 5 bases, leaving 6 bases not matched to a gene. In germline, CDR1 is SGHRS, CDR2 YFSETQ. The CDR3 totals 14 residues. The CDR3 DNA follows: TGCGCCAGCAGCTCCGGGACAGGACGATATGGCTACACCTTC. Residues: CASSSGTGRYGYTF. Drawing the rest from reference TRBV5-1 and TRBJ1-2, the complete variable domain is KAGVTQTPRYLIKTRGQQVTLSCSPISGHRSVSWYQQTPGQGLQFLFEYFSETQRNKGNFPGRFSGRQFSNSRSEMNVSTLELGDSALYLCASSSGTGRYGYTFGSGTRLTVV.